One sample yielded the 7 T cell receptor beta chains listed below, sequenced in a study of blood T cell repertoires in COVID-19. The assay was immunoSEQ multiplex PCR, and TCRdb's table has in-frame clones only and misses some. The repertoire holds hundreds of thousands of clones, 80% to 90% seen once, with about a tenth in the top ten. The sample taken for sequencing was peripheral blood. The origin of the receptors is a woman in her 70s with COVID-19, enrolled during active disease.

V gene TRBV29-1 combines with J gene TRBJ2-1; D is unresolved. Trimming removed 4 bases at V and 6 bases at J, with 10 bases between. The CDR3 contains 12 residues. Germline CDR1 is SQVTM and CDR2 is ANQGSEA. The CDR3 coding sequence is TGCAGCGTTGCCATCCTACGCAATGAGCAGTTCTTC. Translation gives CSVAILRNEQFF.

This chain uses TRBV7-9 with TRBJ1-1; D not certain. The CDR3 contains 13 residues. Germline values: CDR1 SEHNR, CDR2 FQNEAQ (reference sequence). Trimming shortened V by 5 bases and J by 6 bases, and 13 bases separated the two germline ends. The DNA for the CDR3 is TGTGCCAGCAGCACTTATGGTAACCCTGAAGCTTTCTTT. Its protein is CASSTYGNPEAFF.

This clone was seen a few times. The rearrangement uses TRBV18 and TRBJ2-7; the match to TRBD2 covers 8 bases. The CDR3 length is 15 residues. Trimming cost V 6 bases and J 3 bases; bases outside gene matches: 10. Germline V gene data show CDR1 as KGHSH and CDR2 as LQKENI. CDR3 protein: CASSQEAGVYYEQYF. CDR3 bases: TGTGCCAGCTCCCAAGAAGCGGGAGTCTACTACGAGCAGTACTTC.

The chain combines TRBV7-8 with TRBJ1-2; D gene uncertain. Germline CDR1 and CDR2: SGHVS and FQNEAQ. The CDR3 is 11 amino acids. Between the trimmed V and J ends, which lost 2 bases and 8 bases, there was a span of 6 bases. The CDR3, as DNA: TGTGCCAGCAGCTTAAATCAGGGCTACACCTTC. Protein product: CASSLNQGYTF.

This clone was recorded a few times. J is TRBJ1-2 and V is TRBV7-9; TRBD1 matches at 7 bases. The V gene end was trimmed by 5 bases and the J gene end by 8 bases; junction bases not matched to a gene: 8. The germline CDR1 and CDR2 sequences are SEHNR and FQNEAQ (reference sequence). The CDR3 contains 13 residues. CDR3 in amino acids: CASSPETGQGYTF. The DNA of the CDR3 is TGTGCCAGCAGCCCGGAGACAGGGCAGGGCTACACCTTC. The full variable domain, in which reference TRBV7-9 and TRBJ1-2 provide the parts outside the CDR3, is DTGVSQNPRHKITKRGQNVTFRCDPISEHNRLYWYRQTLGQGPEFLTYFQNEAQLEKSRLLSDRFSAERPKGSFSTLEIQRTEQGDSAMYLCASSPETGQGYTFGSGTRLTVV.

The chain couples TRBV24-1 to TRBJ1-3; 7 nucleotides match TRBD1. The CDR3 is 14 amino acids. J lost 6 bases, V lost 7 bases, and 8 bases had no gene match. In germline, CDR1 is KGHDR, CDR2 SFDVKD. The CDR3 DNA is TGTGCCACCAGCTCCGGGACAGATGTAAACACCATATATTTT. Amino acid sequence: CATSSGTDVNTIYF.

In DNA form, the CDR3 reads TGTGGAACGAGCTCCTACAATGAGCAGTTCTTC. Protein sequence: CGTSSYNEQFF. This chain links TRBV30 with TRBJ2-1; D unresolved. The V gene's germline CDR1 is GTSNPN and CDR2 SVGIG (reference sequence). This CDR3 region has 11 residues. The variable domain in full, completed from reference TRBV30 and TRBJ2-1, reads SQTIHQWPATLVQPVGSPLSLECTVEGTSNPNLYWYRQAAGRGLQLLFYSVGIGQISSEVPQNLSASRPQDRQFILSSKKLLLSDSGFYLCGTSSYNEQFFGPGTRLTVL.